This T cell receptor beta chain was found in a study of CD8 T cells in ankylosing spondylitis. Study-level findings and limits: From matched ankylosing spondylitis synovial fluid, disease-linked clones were reportedly recovered at significantly enriched levels. Made up of eight or nine highly homologous variants, a TCR beta motif appeared characteristic of ankylosing spondylitis blood. With a CD8+ phenotype, disease-linked clones were relatively rare in peripheral blood. Earlier reports found some motif variants in synovial fluid and blood in reactive arthritis.

On this clonotype itself: Its matching antigen is unknown. Compared with germline, one end of the junction differs, possibly owing to a read error.

Library preparation for TCR beta used quantitative 5'-RACE with molecular barcodes. One entry per CDR3 protein results from TCRdb running MiXCR on the 5' RACE reads. Here the sample spans roughly 700,000 distinct CDR3 sequences, around 20% being singletons. CDR3 length equals 14 residues. CDR1 is LGHDT and CDR2 is YNNKEL in the germline V gene (reference sequence). The rearrangement joins TRBV3-1 to TRBJ1-1, with 9 bases fitting TRBD1. Sequencing used blood, either unsorted or a sorted T cell fraction (not recorded which). The receptor's source is a male donor with ankylosing spondylitis. CDR3 in amino acids: CASTQRDRASEAFF. DNA for the CDR3: TGTGCCAGCACCCAACGGGACAGGGCTTCTGAAGCTTTCTTT.